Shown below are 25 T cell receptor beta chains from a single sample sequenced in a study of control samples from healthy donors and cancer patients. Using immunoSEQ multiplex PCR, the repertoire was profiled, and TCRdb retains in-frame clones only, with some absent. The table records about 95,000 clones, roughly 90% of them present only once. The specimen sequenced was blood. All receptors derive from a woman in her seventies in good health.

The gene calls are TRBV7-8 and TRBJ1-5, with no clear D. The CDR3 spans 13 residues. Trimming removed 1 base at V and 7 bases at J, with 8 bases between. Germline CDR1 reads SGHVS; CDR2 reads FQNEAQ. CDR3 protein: CASSLGGWQPQHF. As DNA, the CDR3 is TGTGCCAGCAGCTTAGGTGGTTGGCAGCCCCAGCATTTT.

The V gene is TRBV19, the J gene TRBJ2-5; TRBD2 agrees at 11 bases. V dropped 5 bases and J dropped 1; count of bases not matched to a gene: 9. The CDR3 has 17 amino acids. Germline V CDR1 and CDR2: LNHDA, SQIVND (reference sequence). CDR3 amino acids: CASSPFTLAGGQETQYF. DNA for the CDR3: TGTGCCAGTAGTCCCTTTACCCTAGCGGGAGGCCAAGAGACCCAGTACTTC.

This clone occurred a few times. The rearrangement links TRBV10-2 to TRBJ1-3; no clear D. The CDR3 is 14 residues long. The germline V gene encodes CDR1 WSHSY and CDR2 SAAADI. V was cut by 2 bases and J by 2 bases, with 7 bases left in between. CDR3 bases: TGCGCCAGCAGTGAGAGTGGGGCTGGAAACACCATATATTTT. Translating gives CASSESGAGNTIYF.

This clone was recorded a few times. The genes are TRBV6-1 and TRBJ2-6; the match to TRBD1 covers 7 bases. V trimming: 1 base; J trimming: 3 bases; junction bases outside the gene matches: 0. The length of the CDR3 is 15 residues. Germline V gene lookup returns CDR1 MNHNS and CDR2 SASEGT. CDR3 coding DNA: TGTGCCAGCAGTGAAGGACAGGGTGGGGCCAACGTCCTGACTTTC. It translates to CASSEGQGGANVLTF.

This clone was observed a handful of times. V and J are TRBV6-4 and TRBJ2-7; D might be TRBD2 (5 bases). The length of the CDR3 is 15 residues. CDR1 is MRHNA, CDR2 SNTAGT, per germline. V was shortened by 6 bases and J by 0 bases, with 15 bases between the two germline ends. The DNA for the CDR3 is TGTGCCAGCAGCCGGGAACCTAGTTCCTCCTACGAGCAGTACTTC. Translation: CASSREPSSSYEQYF.

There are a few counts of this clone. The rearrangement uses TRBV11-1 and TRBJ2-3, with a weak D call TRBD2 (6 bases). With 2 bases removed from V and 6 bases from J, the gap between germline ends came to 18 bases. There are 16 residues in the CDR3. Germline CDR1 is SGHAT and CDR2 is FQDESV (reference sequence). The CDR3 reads CASSLLRGTPLDTQYF. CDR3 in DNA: TGTGCCAGCAGCTTATTACGGGGGACCCCCTTGGATACGCAGTATTTT.

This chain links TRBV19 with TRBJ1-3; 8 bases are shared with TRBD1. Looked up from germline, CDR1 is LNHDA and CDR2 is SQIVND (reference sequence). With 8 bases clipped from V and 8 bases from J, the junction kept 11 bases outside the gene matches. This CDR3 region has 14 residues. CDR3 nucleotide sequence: TGTGCCAGTCGCGACGGACAGGGACTGGACACCATATATTTT. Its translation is CASRDGQGLDTIYF.

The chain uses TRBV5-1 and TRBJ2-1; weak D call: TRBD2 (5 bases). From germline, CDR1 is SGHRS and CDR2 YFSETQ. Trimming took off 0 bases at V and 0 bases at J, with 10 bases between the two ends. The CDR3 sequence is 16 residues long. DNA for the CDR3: TGCGCCAGCAGCTTGGGAGGACTCCTCTCCTACAATGAGCAGTTCTTC. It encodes CASSLGGLLSYNEQFF.

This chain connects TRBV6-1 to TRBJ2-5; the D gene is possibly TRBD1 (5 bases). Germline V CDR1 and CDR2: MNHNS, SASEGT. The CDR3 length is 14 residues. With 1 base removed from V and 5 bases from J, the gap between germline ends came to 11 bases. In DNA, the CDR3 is TGTGCCAGCAGTGAAGGGGCAGGGCCCGAGACCCAGTACTTC. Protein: CASSEGAGPETQYF.

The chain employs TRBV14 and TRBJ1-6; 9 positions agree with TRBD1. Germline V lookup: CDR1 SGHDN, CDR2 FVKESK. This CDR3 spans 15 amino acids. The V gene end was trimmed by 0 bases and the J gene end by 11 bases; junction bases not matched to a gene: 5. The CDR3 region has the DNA TGTGCCAGCAGCCAAGAAGGGACAGGGTATGCACCCCTCCACTTT. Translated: CASSQEGTGYAPLHF.

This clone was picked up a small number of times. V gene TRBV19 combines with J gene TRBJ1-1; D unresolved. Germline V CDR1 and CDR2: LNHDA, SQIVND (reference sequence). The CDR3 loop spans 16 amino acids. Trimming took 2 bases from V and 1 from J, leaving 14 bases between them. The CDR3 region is CASSIKSPGWNTEAFF. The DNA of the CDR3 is TGTGCCAGTAGTATAAAGTCTCCGGGATGGAACACTGAAGCTTTCTTT.

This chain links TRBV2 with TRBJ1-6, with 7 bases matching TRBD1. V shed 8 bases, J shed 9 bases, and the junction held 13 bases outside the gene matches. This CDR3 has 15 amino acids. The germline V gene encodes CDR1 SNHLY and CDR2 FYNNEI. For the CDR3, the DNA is TGTGCCAGCCAGTCCGAACAGGGGAGGCGTTCACCCCTCCACTTT. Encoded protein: CASQSEQGRRSPLHF.

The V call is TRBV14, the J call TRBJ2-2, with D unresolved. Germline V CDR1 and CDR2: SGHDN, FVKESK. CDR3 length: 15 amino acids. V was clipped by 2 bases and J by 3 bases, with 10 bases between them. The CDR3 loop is CASSQLGQHTGELFF. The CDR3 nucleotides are TGTGCCAGCAGCCAACTAGGGCAGCACACCGGGGAGCTGTTTTTT.

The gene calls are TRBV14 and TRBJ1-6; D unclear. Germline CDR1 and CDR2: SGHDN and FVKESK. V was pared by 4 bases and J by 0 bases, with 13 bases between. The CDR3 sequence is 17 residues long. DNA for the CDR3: TGTGCCAGCAGCCCGAGCCTCCAGAGCTCCTATAATTCACCCCTCCACTTT. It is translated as CASSPSLQSSYNSPLHF.

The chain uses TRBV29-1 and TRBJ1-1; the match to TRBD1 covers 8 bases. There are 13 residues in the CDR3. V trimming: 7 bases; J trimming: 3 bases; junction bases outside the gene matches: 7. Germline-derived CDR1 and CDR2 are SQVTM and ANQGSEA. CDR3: CSARTGRDTEAFF. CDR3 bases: TGCAGCGCCCGGACAGGGAGGGACACTGAAGCTTTCTTT.

The DNA of the CDR3 is TGTGCCAGCAGTCGGGACCCCGGGAACACTGAAGCTTTCTTT. It is translated as CASSRDPGNTEAFF. This chain uses TRBV19 with TRBJ1-1; maybe TRBD1 (5 bases). CDR3 length: 14 amino acids. Germline assignment: CDR1 LNHDA and CDR2 SQIVND (reference sequence). Trimming removed 9 bases at V and 1 base at J, with 15 bases between.

The CDR3 nucleotides read TGCAGCGTTGAGGAAGGAATGAACACTGAAGCTTTCTTT. Protein product: CSVEEGMNTEAFF. The chain couples TRBV29-1 to TRBJ1-1; D is unresolved. The CDR3 has 13 residues. The V gene's germline CDR1 is SQVTM and CDR2 ANQGSEA. With 3 bases removed from V and 0 bases from J, the gap between germline ends came to 8 bases.

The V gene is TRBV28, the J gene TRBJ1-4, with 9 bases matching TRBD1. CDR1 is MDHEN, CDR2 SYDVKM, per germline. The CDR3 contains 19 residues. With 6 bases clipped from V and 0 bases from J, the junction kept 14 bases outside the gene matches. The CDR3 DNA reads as TGTGCCAGCAGCTACCGGGACAGGGTCTATCAGGCAACTAATGAAAAACTGTTTTTT. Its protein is CASSYRDRVYQATNEKLFF.

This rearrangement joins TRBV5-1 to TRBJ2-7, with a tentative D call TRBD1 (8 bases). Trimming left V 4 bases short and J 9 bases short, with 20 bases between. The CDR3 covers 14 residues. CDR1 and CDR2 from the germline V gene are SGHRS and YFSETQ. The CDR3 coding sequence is TGCGCCAGCAGCAGCGGGACAGGCCCCTTAGCGCAGTACTTC. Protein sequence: CASSSGTGPLAQYF.

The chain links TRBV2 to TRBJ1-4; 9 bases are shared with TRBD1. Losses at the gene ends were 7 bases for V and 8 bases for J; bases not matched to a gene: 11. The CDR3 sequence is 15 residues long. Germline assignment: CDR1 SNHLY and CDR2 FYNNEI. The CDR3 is CASNEDRGGWEKLFF. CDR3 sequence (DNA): TGTGCCAGCAACGAGGACAGGGGAGGATGGGAAAAACTGTTTTTT.

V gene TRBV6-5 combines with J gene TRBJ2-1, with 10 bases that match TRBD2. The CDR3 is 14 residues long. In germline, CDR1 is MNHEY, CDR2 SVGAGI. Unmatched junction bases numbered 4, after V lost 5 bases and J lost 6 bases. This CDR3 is CASSLAGVVNEQFF. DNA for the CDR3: TGTGCCAGCAGTCTAGCGGGAGTGGTCAATGAGCAGTTCTTC.

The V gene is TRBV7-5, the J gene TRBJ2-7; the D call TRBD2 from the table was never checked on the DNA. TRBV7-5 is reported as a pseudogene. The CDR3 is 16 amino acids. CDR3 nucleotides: TGTGCCAGAAGCTTAGGGAGGGTCCCAATGGCCTACGAGCAGTACTTC. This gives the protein CARSLGRVPMAYEQYF.

The CDR3: CASSQASGSSDEQYF. The DNA of the CDR3 is TGCGCCAGCAGCCAGGCTAGCGGGAGTAGCGACGAGCAGTACTTC. The chain links TRBV5-1 to TRBJ2-7; 10 bases are a match to TRBD2. The germline V gene has CDR1 SGHRS and CDR2 YFSETQ. The ends lost 4 bases at V and 5 bases at J; junction bases unmatched: 9. This CDR3 has 15 residues.

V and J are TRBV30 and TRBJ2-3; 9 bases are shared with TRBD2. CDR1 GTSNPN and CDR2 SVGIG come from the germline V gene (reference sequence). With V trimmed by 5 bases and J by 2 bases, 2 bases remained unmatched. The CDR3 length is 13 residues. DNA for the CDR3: TGTGCCTGGCGACTAGCGGCCACAGATACGCAGTATTTT. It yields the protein CAWRLAATDTQYF.

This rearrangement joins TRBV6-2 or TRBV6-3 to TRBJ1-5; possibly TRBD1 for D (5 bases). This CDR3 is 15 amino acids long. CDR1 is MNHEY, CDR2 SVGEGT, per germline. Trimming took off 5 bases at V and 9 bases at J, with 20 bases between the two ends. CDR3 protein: CASSPPGPISLPQHF. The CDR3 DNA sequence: TGTGCCAGCAGTCCCCCGGGACCAATTTCTCTGCCCCAGCATTTT.